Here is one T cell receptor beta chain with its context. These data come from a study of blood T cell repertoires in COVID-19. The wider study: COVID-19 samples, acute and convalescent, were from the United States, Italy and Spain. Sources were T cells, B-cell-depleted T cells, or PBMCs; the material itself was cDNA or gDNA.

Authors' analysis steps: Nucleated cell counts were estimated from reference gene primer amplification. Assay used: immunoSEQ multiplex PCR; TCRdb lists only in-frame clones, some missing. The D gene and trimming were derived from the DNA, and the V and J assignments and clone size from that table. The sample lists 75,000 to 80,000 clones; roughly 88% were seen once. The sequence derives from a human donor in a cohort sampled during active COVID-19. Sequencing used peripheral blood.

In DNA, the CDR3 is TGTGCCAGCAGTTTAACAGGGCCCACCGGGGAGCTGTTTTTT. Its protein is CASSLTGPTGELFF. V gene TRBV28 combines with J gene TRBJ2-2; TRBD1 is a possible D gene (6 bases). Trimming took off 2 bases at V and 4 bases at J, with 8 bases between the two ends. CDR3 length: 14 residues. Germline V CDR1 and CDR2: MDHEN, SYDVKM.